This T cell receptor (beta chain) is from a study of early T cells in non-severe SARS-CoV-2 infection. Whole-study context: Bulk RNA from unsorted whole blood was sequenced; chains were unpaired. Study findings and constraints: Sequences matched to VDJdb favored anti-spike CD8 responses, while private and CD4 specificities were missed.

As to this clonotype: What it recognizes is unknown. This may arise from a read error, as a much more abundant clone is one base away.

CDR1 is KGHDR and CDR2 is SFDVKD in the germline V gene. CDR3 length: 17 amino acids. Trimming cost V 6 bases and J 1 base; bases outside gene matches: 10. Attachment of unique molecular identifiers to individual cDNA molecules was performed. TCRdb re-called the 5' RACE reads with MiXCR, one entry per CDR3 protein. This sample carries about 64,000 distinct CDR3 sequences, 4.9% of them seen once, and the ten largest clones take approximately 5.4%. Input material: whole blood. V gene TRBV24-1 combines with J gene TRBJ2-1, with 8 bases identical to TRBD2. The source is an adult who was a healthcare worker with PCR-confirmed SARS-CoV-2 infection or an uninfected control (not recorded which). The CDR3 DNA reads TGTGCCACCAGTCCCGGGGGGGAGTTTGGGTCCTACAATGAGCAGTTCTTC. Residues: CATSPGGEFGSYNEQFF.